Listed below are T cell receptor beta chains from one sample, sequenced in a study of blood T cell repertoires in COVID-19. The assay was immunoSEQ multiplex PCR, and TCRdb's table has in-frame clones only and misses some. The table has roughly 160,000 clones, 80% to 90% seen once. The sequencing sample was made of peripheral blood. These receptors were collected from a woman aged 45 to 65 with COVID-19, enrolled during active disease. The CDR3 runs from the conserved cysteine through the conserved F or W. D genes are given only for firm matches. Clone size is stated in some rows and not others, as once, few, many or a class when expanded.

D | J | size | V | DNA | CDR3
TRBD2 | TRBJ2-7 | NA | TRBV7-9 | TGTGCCAGCAGCTTCTCGGCGGGGGGTAGCTCCTACGAGCAGTACTTC | CASSFSAGGSSYEQYF
TRBD1 | TRBJ2-7 | NA | TRBV5-4 | TGTGCCAGCAGCTTGGCCGCTCAGGGGGCAGCCTACGAGCAGTACTTC | CASSLAAQGAAYEQYF
TRBD2 | TRBJ2-7 | NA | TRBV18 | TGTGCCAGCTCACCACCGTCCCGCGGGGGCTACGAGCAGTACTTC | CASSPPSRGGYEQYF
TRBD2 | TRBJ2-5 | NA | TRBV30 | TGTGCCTGGAGTACTCCCAGCGGGACCTACCGGGAGACCCAGTACTTC | CAWSTPSGTYRETQYF
NA | TRBJ2-3 | once | TRBV9 | TGTGCCAGCAGCGTAGTAAGCCCCCCAGATACGCAGTATTTT | CASSVVSPPDTQYF
TRBD2 | TRBJ2-7 | NA | TRBV6-5 | TGTGCCAGCAGGATGGGACTAGCGGGGAAATACGAGCAGTACTTC | CASRMGLAGKYEQYF
NA | TRBJ2-1 | NA | TRBV9 | TGTGCCAGCAGCGCCGGTCTAGAATACAATGAGCAGTTCTTC | CASSAGLEYNEQFF
TRBD1 | TRBJ1-2 | few | TRBV27 | TGTGCCAGCAGTTCACAGGGGCCCTATGGCTACACCTTC | CASSSQGPYGYTF
NA | TRBJ2-5 | NA | TRBV3-1/TRBV3-2 | TGTGCCAGCAGCCAACTCTCGGGTCCCCAAGAGACCCAGTACTTC | CASSQLSGPQETQYF
TRBD1 | TRBJ1-1 | NA | TRBV27 | TGTGCCAGCAGTTTCCGACAGGGAGGCACTGAAGCTTTCTTT | CASSFRQGGTEAFF
NA | TRBJ2-1 | NA | TRBV19 | TGTGCCTCCCGGGGCGGCGCAGGGGCATTAAACAATGAGCAGTTCTTC | CASRGGAGALNNEQFF
NA | TRBJ2-2 | NA | TRBV18 | TGTGCCAGCTCACCACCGGGTACGACCGCAGGCACCGGGGAGCTGTTTTTT | CASSPPGTTAGTGELFF
TRBD2 | TRBJ2-3 | once | TRBV11-3 | TGTGCCAGCAGCAAGCCGGGACTAGCGACGCAGTATTTT | CASSKPGLATQYF
TRBD2 | TRBJ2-3 | NA | TRBV9 | TGTGCCAGCAGCACCAGACTAGCGGGGGGCACAGATACGCAGTATTTT | CASSTRLAGGTDTQYF
TRBD1 | TRBJ1-5 | NA | TRBV2 | TGTGCCAGCAGTGGAAAGGGACAGAACAATCAGCCCCAGCATTTT | CASSGKGQNNQPQHF
NA | TRBJ2-3 | NA | TRBV7-3 | TGTGCCAGCAGCTCGGACTACACAGATACGCAGTATTTT | CASSSDYTDTQYF
NA | TRBJ2-7 | NA | TRBV1 | TGCACCAGCAGCCAACGACAGAGCTACGAGCAGTACTTC | CTSSQRQSYEQYF
TRBD1 | TRBJ1-1 | NA | TRBV4-2 | TGTGCCAGCAGCCAAGAATGGAGGGACAGGGGGGACACTGAAGCTTTCTTT | CASSQEWRDRGDTEAFF
TRBD1 | TRBJ2-7 | NA | TRBV19 | TGTGCCAGTCGGGACAGGGTATCCGAGCAGTACTTC | CASRDRVSEQYF
TRBD1 | TRBJ1-4 | NA | TRBV4-2 | TGTGCCAGCAGCCGGGACAGGTTGAGTGAAAAACTGTTTTTT | CASSRDRLSEKLFF
TRBD2 | TRBJ2-5 | NA | TRBV5-1 | TGCGCCAGCAGCCCCAGCAGCGGGGGTTACCAAGAGACCCAGTACTTC | CASSPSSGGYQETQYF
NA | TRBJ2-1 | NA | TRBV7-3 | TGTGCCAGCAGCTTAAGTGGGACTGGGAATGAGCAGTTCTTC | CASSLSGTGNEQFF
NA | TRBJ2-7 | NA | TRBV7-9 | TGTGCCAGCAGCCCGACAGACTACGAGCAGTACTTC | CASSPTDYEQYF
TRBD1 | TRBJ1-6 | NA | TRBV5-1 | TGCGCCAGTGGGACAGGGGCATGGGATAATTCACCCCTCCACTTT | CASGTGAWDNSPLHF
TRBD1 | TRBJ1-1 | NA | TRBV30 | TGTGCCTGGAGTGAACAGGGGCTTCGGGCTTTCTTT | CAWSEQGLRAFF
TRBD2 | TRBJ2-7 | once | TRBV19 | TGTGCCACTAGGACCGGCGGGGGGACCTACGAGCAGTACTTC | CATRTGGGTYEQYF
NA | TRBJ2-2 | once | TRBV7-2 | TGTGCCAGCAGCTTAGAGACAGGAACGAGGAACACCGGGGAGCTGTTTTTT | CASSLETGTRNTGELFF
TRBD1 | TRBJ2-1 | NA | TRBV12-5 | TGTGCTAGTGCGAGACAGGGTATCAATGAGCAGTTCTTC | CASARQGINEQFF
NA | TRBJ2-7 | NA | TRBV12-3/TRBV12-4 | TGTGCCAGCAGTCGTAACGGCTACGAGCAGTACTTC | CASSRNGYEQYF
NA | TRBJ2-1 | NA | TRBV12-3/TRBV12-4 | TGTGCCAGCAGTATCAGGGACTTTTATGAGCAGTTCTTC | CASSIRDFYEQFF
TRBD1 | TRBJ1-2 | few | TRBV6-2/TRBV6-3 | TGTGCCAGCAGTGTACAGGGGGCATTGAATGGCTACACCTTC | CASSVQGALNGYTF
NA | TRBJ1-5 | NA | TRBV7-2 | TGTGCCAGCAGCTTAGAGGGACTGGCGGGTCAGCCCCAGCATTTT | CASSLEGLAGQPQHF
NA | TRBJ2-3 | NA | TRBV5-1 | TGCGCCAGCAGCTTGGCCCCGGGGTTTAGCACAGATACGCAGTATTTT | CASSLAPGFSTDTQYF
NA | TRBJ2-7 | NA | TRBV7-2 | TGTGCCAGCAGCTTAGGCTGGACATCCTACGAGCAGTACTTC | CASSLGWTSYEQYF
TRBD2 | TRBJ2-3 | NA | TRBV4-1 | TGCGCCAGCAGCCATCCCGGGGGGATCACAGATACGCAGTATTTT | CASSHPGGITDTQYF
NA | TRBJ1-6 | NA | TRBV7-9 | TGTGCCAGCAGCGGCGGGGGGGCTTCCTATAATTCACCCCTCCACTTT | CASSGGGASYNSPLHF
NA | TRBJ2-7 | NA | TRBV18 | TGTGCCAGCTCACCACTTTGGCTTGACGAGCAGTACTTC | CASSPLWLDEQYF
TRBD1 | TRBJ1-2 | NA | TRBV2 | TGTGCCAGCAGTGCTACAGGGGGCTGGGGCTACACCTTC | CASSATGGWGYTF
NA | TRBJ2-3 | NA | TRBV11-3 | TGTGCCAGCAGCCTAACCGGCCAGGCCACAGATACGCAGTATTTT | CASSLTGQATDTQYF
NA | TRBJ2-6 | NA | TRBV19 | TGTGCCAGTAACTCGGTCGCCACTGGGGCCAACGTCCTGACTTTC | CASNSVATGANVLTF
NA | TRBJ1-5 | NA | TRBV7-2 | TGTGCCAGCAGCTTTAGGGAGAATCAGCCCCAGCATTTT | CASSFRENQPQHF
NA | TRBJ2-5 | NA | TRBV21-1 | TGTGCCAGCAGCAAACCGAACGGGACTAGCGGGGGGCCAGTTAGCCGAGAGACCCAGTACTTC | CASSKPNGTSGGPVSRETQYF
TRBD1 | TRBJ2-7 | NA | TRBV19 | TGTGCCAGTAGCGGACAGGACTACGAGCAGTACTTC | CASSGQDYEQYF
TRBD2 | TRBJ2-7 | NA | TRBV7-9 | TGTGCCAGCAGCTTAACTAGCGAAGGGCACGAGCAGTACTTC | CASSLTSEGHEQYF
NA | TRBJ1-2 | NA | TRBV29-1 | TGCAGCGTTGGCGGGGGCTATGGCTACACCTTC | CSVGGGYGYTF
TRBD1 | TRBJ1-6 | NA | TRBV10-3 | TGTGCCGCTTCCCCTTCGGGACAGAATAATTCACCCCTCCACTTT | CAASPSGQNNSPLHF
TRBD1 | TRBJ1-1 | NA | TRBV6-1 | TGTGCCAGCAGTGATCGGACAGGGGGCCTCACTGAAGCTTTCTTT | CASSDRTGGLTEAFF
NA | TRBJ2-4 | NA | TRBV28 | TGTGCCAGCAGTTTTCGGGTCCTAGCCAAAAACATTCAGTACTTC | CASSFRVLAKNIQYF
TRBD1 | TRBJ1-5 | NA | TRBV20-1 | TGCAGTGCTAGTATGGGACAGAATACCGGCAATCAGCCCCAGCATTTT | CSASMGQNTGNQPQHF
NA | TRBJ2-2 | NA | TRBV5-1 | TGCGCCAGCAAAAGACAGGAATCGAACACCGGGGAGCTGTTTTTT | CASKRQESNTGELFF
TRBD2 | TRBJ2-3 | NA | TRBV5-1 | TGCGCCAGCAGCTCAGCGGGGCCCACAGATACGCAGTATTTT | CASSSAGPTDTQYF
NA | TRBJ1-1 | NA | TRBV9 | TGTGCCAGCAGCGTAGGGAGCGGGTCGAACACTGAAGCTTTCTTT | CASSVGSGSNTEAFF
NA | TRBJ2-5 | NA | TRBV18 | TGTGCCAGCTCACCGGACAGTCAAGAGACCCAGTACTTC | CASSPDSQETQYF
TRBD1 | TRBJ2-1 | NA | TRBV29-1 | TGCAGCGTTCCCGGGACAGGCTACAATGAGCAGTTCTTC | CSVPGTGYNEQFF
NA | TRBJ1-2 | NA | TRBV7-8 | TGTGCCAGCAGCAGTCGGGGGGCGGTCTATGGCTACACCTTC | CASSSRGAVYGYTF